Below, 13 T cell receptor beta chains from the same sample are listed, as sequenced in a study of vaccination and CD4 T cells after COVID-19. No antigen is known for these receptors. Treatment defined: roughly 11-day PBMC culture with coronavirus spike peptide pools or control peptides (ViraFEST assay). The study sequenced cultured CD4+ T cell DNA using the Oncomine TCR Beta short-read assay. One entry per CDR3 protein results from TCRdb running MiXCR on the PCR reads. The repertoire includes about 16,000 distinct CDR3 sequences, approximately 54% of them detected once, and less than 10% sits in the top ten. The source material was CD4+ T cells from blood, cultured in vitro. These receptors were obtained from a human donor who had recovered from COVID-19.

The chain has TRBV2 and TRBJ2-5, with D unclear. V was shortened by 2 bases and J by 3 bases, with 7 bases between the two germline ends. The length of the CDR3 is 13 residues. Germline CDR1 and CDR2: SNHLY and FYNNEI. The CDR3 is CASSEQSEETQYF. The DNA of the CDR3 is TGTGCCAGCAGTGAACAGAGTGAAGAGACCCAGTACTTC.

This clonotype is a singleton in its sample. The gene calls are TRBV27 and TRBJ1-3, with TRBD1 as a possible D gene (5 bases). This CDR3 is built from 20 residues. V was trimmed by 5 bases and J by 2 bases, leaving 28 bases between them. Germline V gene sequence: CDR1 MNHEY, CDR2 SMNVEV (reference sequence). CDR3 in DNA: TGTGCCAGCAGTCTCCACCCCCAGGACCGTCTGGGGGTACCTGGAAACACCATATATTTT. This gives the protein CASSLHPQDRLGVPGNTIYF.

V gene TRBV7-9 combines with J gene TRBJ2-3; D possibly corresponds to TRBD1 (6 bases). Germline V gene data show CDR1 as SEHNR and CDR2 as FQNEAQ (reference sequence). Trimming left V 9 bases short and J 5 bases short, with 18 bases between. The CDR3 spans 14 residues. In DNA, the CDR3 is TGTGCCAGTCAGAGGGCAGGGGCGGGAGATACGCAGTATTTT. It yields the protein CASQRAGAGDTQYF.

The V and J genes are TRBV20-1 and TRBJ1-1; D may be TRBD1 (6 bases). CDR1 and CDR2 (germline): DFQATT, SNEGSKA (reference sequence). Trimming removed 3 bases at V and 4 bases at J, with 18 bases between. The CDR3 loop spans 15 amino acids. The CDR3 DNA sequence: TGCAGTGCTAGGCCTATTACAGGGAAGGGCACTGAAGCTTTCTTT. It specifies CSARPITGKGTEAFF.

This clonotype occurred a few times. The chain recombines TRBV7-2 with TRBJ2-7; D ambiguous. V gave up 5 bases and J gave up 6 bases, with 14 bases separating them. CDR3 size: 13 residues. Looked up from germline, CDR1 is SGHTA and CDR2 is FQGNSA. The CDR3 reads CASSPLQQSEQYF. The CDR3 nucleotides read TGTGCCAGCAGCCCACTACAGCAGAGCGAGCAGTACTTC.

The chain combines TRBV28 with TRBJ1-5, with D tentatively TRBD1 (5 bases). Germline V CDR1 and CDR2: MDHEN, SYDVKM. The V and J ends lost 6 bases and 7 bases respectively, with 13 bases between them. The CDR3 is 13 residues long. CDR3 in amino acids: CASRYRLGQPQHF. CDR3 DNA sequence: TGTGCCAGCAGATACAGGTTAGGGCAGCCCCAGCATTTT.

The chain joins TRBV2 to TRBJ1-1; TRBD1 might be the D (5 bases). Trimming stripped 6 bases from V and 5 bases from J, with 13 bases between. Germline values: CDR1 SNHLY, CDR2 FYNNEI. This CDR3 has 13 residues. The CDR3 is CASSREAETEAFF. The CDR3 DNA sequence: TGTGCCAGCAGCAGGGAGGCAGAGACTGAAGCTTTCTTT.

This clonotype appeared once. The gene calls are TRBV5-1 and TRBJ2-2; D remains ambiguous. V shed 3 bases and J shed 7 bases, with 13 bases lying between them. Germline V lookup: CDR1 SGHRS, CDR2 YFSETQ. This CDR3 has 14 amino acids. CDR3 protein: CASSYNPSGGELFF. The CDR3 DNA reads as TGCGCCAGCAGCTACAACCCGTCAGGCGGGGAGCTGTTTTTT.

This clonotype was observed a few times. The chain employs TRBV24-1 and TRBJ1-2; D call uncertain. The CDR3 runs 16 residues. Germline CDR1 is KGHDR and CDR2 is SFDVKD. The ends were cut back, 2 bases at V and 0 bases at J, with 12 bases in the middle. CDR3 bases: TGTGCCACCAGTGATTCTGGTCCCTACTCTAACTATGGCTACACCTTC. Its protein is CATSDSGPYSNYGYTF.

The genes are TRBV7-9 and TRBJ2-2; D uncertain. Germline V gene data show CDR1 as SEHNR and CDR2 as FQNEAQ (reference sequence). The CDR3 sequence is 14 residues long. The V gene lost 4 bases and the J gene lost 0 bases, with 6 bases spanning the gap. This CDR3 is CASSSGPNTGELFF. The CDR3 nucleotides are TGTGCCAGCAGCTCGGGCCCGAACACCGGGGAGCTGTTTTTT.

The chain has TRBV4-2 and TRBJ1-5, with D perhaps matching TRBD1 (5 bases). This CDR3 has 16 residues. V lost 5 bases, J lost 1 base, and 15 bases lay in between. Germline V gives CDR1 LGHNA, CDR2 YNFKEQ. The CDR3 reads CASSYRAGESNQPQHF. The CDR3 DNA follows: TGTGCCAGCAGCTATCGGGCGGGGGAGAGCAATCAGCCCCAGCATTTT.

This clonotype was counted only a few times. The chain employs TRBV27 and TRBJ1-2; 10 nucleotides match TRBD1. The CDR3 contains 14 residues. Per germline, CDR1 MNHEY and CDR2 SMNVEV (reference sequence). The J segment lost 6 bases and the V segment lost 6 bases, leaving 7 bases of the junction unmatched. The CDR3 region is CASSPGQGFDGYTF. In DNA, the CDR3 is TGTGCCAGCAGCCCGGGACAGGGGTTCGATGGCTACACCTTC.

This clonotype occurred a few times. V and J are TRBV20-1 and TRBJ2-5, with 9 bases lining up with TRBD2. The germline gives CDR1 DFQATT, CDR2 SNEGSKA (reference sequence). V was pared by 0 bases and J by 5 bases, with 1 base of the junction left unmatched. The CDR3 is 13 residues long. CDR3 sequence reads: CSARDTSGETQYF. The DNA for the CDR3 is TGCAGTGCTAGAGATACTAGCGGGGAGACCCAGTACTTC.